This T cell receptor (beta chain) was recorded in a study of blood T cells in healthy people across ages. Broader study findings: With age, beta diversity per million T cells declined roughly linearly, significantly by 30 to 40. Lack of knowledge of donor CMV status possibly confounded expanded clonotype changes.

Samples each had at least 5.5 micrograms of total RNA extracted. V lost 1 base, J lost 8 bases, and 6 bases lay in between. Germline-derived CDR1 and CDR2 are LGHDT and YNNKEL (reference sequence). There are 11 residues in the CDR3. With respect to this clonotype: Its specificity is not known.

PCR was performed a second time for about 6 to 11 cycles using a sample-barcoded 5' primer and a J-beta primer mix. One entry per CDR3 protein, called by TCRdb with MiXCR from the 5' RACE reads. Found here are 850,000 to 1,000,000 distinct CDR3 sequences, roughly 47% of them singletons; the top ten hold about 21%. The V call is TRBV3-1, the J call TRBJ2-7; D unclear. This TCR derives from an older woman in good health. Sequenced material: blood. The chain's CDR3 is CASSQGYKQYF. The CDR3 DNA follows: TGTGCCAGCAGCCAAGGTTACAAGCAGTACTTC.